This TCR beta chain was retrieved from a study of blood T cell repertoires in COVID-19. On the study more broadly: Specimens from acute and convalescent COVID-19 originated in the United States, Italy and Spain. PBMCs, B-cell-depleted T cells, or T cells were the source of the cDNA or gDNA that made up the material.

Profiling relied on immunoSEQ multiplex PCR, and the TCRdb table lists in-frame clones only, not all of them. The data show about 330,000 clones, with about 86% seen just once and around 1.2% held by the top ten. The length of the CDR3 is 14 residues. The V gene's germline CDR1 is SNHLY and CDR2 FYNNEI. With V trimmed by 4 bases and J by 4 bases, 5 bases remained unmatched. Sequenced input: peripheral blood. The chain recombines TRBV2 with TRBJ1-2; 8 nucleotides match TRBD1. This clonotype was sampled from a woman between 45 and 60 years old with acute or convalescent COVID-19. CDR3 sequence (DNA): TGTGCCAGCAGTGTCGACAGGGGCTTCTATGGCTACACCTTC. This translates into CASSVDRGFYGYTF.